This TCR beta chain was obtained from a study of blood T cell repertoires in COVID-19. Overall study context: COVID-19 samples from acute and convalescent phases originated in the United States, Italy and Spain. The analysed material was cDNA or gDNA that came from T cells, B-cell-depleted T cells, or PBMCs.

This clone occurred a few times. This CDR3 comprises 14 residues. Germline V gene lookup returns CDR1 SQVTM and CDR2 ANQGSEA. The ends were cut back, 0 bases at V and 5 bases at J, with 13 bases in the middle. Authors' analysis steps: Reference gene primer amplification in the assay estimated nucleated cell counts. TCRdb keeps only in-frame clones here, not all; method: immunoSEQ multiplex PCR. That table supplies the V and J calls and clone size; D and trimming were determined from the DNA. This table has some 150,000 clones, about 86% appearing once. The specimen sequenced was peripheral blood. The sequence was obtained from a woman aged 55-75 years with active or convalescent COVID-19. The V call is TRBV29-1, the J call TRBJ1-2, with unresolved D. The CDR3 is CSVEDQRRRYGYTF. The CDR3 nucleotides read TGCAGCGTTGAAGATCAGAGGAGAAGGTATGGCTACACCTTC.